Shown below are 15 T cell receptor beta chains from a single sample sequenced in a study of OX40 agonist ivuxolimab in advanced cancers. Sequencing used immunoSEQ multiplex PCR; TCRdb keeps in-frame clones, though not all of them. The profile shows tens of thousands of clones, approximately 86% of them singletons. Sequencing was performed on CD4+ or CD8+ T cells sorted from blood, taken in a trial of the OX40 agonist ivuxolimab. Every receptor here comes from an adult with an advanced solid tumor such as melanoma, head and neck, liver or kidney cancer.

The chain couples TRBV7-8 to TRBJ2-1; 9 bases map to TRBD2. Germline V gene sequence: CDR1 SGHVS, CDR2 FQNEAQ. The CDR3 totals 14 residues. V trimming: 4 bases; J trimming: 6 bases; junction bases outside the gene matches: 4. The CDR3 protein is CASSYSGLANEQFF. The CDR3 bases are TGTGCCAGCAGCTACTCGGGACTAGCCAATGAGCAGTTCTTC.

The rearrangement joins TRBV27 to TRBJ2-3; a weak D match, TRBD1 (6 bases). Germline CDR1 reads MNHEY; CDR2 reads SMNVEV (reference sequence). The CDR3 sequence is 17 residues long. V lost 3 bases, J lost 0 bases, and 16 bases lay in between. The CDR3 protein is CASSFSRGTSSTDTQYF. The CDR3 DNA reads TGTGCCAGCAGTTTCTCGAGGGGGACCTCTAGCACAGATACGCAGTATTTT.

The CDR3 sequence is CASSLGVSGRSTEAFF. In DNA, the CDR3 is TGTGCCAGCAGCTTGGGGGTTTCAGGTCGAAGTACTGAAGCTTTCTTT. The chain combines TRBV5-6 with TRBJ1-1; D remains unclear. This CDR3 is built from 16 residues. Trimming stripped 0 bases from V and 5 bases from J, with 17 bases between. The germline V gene encodes CDR1 SGHDT and CDR2 YYEEEE.

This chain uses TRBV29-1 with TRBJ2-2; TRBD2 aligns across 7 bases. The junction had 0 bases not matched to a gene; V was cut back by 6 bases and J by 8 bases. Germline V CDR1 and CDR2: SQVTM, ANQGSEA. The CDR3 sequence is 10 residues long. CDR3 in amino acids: CSVLAGELFF. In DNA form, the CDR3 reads TGCAGCGTACTAGCGGGGGAGCTGTTTTTT.

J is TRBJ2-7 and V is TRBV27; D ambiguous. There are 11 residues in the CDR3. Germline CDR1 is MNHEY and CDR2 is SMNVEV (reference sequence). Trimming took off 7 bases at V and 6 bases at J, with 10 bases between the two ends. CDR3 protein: CASMLGLEQYF. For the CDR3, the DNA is TGTGCCAGCATGCTGGGCCTCGAGCAGTACTTC.

The chain's CDR3 is CASRPGTDYEQYF. The CDR3 DNA follows: TGTGCCAGCAGACCCGGGACAGACTACGAGCAGTACTTC. V gene TRBV7-9 combines with J gene TRBJ2-7, with 7 bases matching TRBD1. This CDR3 spans 13 amino acids. Germline CDR1 and CDR2: SEHNR and FQNEAQ (reference sequence). The V segment lost 6 bases and the J segment 3 bases; nucleotides outside the gene matches: 5.

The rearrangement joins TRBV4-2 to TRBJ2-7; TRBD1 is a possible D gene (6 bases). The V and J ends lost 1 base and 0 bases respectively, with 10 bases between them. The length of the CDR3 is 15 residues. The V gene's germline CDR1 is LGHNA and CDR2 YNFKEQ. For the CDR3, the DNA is TGTGCCAGCAGCCAAGGAGGGGGTGCCTCCTACGAGCAGTACTTC. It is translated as CASSQGGGASYEQYF.

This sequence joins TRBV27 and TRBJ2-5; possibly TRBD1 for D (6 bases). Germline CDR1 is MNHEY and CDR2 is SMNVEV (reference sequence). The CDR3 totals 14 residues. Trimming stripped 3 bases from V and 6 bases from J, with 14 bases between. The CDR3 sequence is CASSFGTPGQTQYF. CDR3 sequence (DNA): TGTGCCAGCAGTTTCGGGACACCGGGGCAGACCCAGTACTTC.

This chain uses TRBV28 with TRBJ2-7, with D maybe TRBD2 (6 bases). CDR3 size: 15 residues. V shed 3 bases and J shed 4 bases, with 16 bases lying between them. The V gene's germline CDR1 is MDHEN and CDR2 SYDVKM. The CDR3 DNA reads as TGTGCCAGCAGTTTTACTCGGGAGTCGAGGTACGAGCAGTACTTC. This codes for CASSFTRESRYEQYF. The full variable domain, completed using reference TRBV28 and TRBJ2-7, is DVKVTQSSRYLVKRTGEKVFLECVQDMDHENMFWYRQDPGLGLRLIYFSYDVKMKEKGDIPEGYSVSREKKERFSLILESASTNQTSMYLCASSFTRESRYEQYFGPGTRLTVT.

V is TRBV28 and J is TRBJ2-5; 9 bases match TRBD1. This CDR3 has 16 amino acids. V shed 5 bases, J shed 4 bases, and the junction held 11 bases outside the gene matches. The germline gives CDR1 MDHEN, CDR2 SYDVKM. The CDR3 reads CASSPWTGEVVETQYF. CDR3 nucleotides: TGTGCCAGCAGTCCCTGGACAGGGGAGGTTGTAGAGACCCAGTACTTC.

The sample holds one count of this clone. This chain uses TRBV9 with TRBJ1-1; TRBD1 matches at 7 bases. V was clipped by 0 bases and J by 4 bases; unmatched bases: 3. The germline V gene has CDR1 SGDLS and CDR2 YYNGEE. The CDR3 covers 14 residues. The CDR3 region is CASSVAQGGTEAFF. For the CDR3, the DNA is TGTGCCAGCAGCGTAGCTCAGGGGGGCACTGAAGCTTTCTTT.

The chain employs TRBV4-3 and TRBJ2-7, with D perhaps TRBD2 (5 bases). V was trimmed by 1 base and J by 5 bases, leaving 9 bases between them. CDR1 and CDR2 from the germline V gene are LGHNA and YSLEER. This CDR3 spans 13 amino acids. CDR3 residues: CASSQVGADEQYF. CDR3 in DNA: TGCGCCAGCAGCCAAGTGGGAGCGGACGAGCAGTACTTC.

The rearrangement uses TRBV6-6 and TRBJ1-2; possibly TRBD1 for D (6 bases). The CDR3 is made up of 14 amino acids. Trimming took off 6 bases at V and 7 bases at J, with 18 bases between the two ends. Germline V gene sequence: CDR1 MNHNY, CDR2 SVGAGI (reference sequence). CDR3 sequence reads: CASSPPSGVSGYTF. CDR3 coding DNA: TGTGCCAGCAGCCCCCCCTCAGGGGTTAGTGGCTACACCTTC.

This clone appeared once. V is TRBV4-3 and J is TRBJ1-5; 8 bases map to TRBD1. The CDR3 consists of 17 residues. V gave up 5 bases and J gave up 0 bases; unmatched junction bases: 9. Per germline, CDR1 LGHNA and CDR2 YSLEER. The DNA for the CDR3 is TGCGCCAGCAGCACGGACAGGGTGGATTATAGCAATCAGCCCCAGCATTTT. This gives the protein CASSTDRVDYSNQPQHF.

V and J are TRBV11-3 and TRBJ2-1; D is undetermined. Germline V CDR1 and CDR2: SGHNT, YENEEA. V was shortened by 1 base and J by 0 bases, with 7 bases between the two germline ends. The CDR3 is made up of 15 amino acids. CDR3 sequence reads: CASSLGQSSYNEQFF. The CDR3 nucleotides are TGTGCCAGCAGCTTAGGCCAGAGCTCCTACAATGAGCAGTTCTTC.